Each of the 24 T cell receptor beta chains below was sequenced from the same sample in a study of tumor-infiltrating lymphocytes in primary liver carcinoma. Total RNA amounting to about 520 ng was the source from which TCR beta cDNA was made with a constant-region primer. Employing slightly modified ARM-PCR, three nested multiplex PCR rounds were run, and these gave rise to the TCR beta libraries. Use of TRBV1-TRBV30 forward primers with a C-beta reverse primer characterized the first two PCR rounds, which lasted ten to eleven cycles each. A single record per CDR3 protein comes from TCRdb applying MiXCR to the multiplex PCR reads. The sample contains tens of thousands of distinct CDR3 sequences, 71% of which appear only once. Bulk tissue was left unsorted, and RNA and DNA were co-extracted from about 21-30 mg of it. The sample taken for sequencing was liver tumor tissue from sampling region 4. Noted subset: tumor region T4, right-lateral pole. These receptors came from a woman in her sixties with primary liver carcinoma and hepatitis B virus infection.

A remark on this clonotype: One junction end does not reproduce the germline sequence, and a read error may be involved. The chain recombines TRBV12-3 or TRBV12-4 with TRBJ2-3; 7 bases are shared with TRBD2. This CDR3 has 15 residues. CDR3 sequence reads: CASTLGGGPTDRQYF. The CDR3 DNA is TGTGCCAGCACTTTGGGGGGAGGGCCTACAGATAGGCAGTATTTT.

The chain combines TRBV29-1 with TRBJ1-5; D gene unclear. CDR1 and CDR2 (germline): SQVTM, ANQGSEA. The CDR3 sequence is 13 residues long. CDR3 amino acids: CSVLVSGCQPQHF. The CDR3 coding sequence is TGCAGTGTCTTAGTTTCTGGGTGTCAGCCCCAGCATTTT.

The rearrangement joins TRBV6-1 to TRBJ2-7, with D possibly being TRBD1 or TRBD2 (5 bases each). Germline lookup yields CDR1 MNHNS and CDR2 SASEGT. The V and J ends lost 6 bases and 12 bases respectively, with 24 bases between them. The CDR3 totals 14 residues. CDR3 in DNA: TGTGCCAGCAGGGAGGCCGGGGCTCTGGAAGAGTCGTACTTC. Protein product: CASREAGALEESYF.

The J gene is TRBJ2-1, the V gene TRBV9, with 7 bases matching TRBD2. Germline trimming cut 2 bases from V and 3 bases from J; bases unmatched to any gene: 5. The germline gives CDR1 SGDLS, CDR2 YYNGEE. The CDR3 is 15 residues long. CDR3 loop: CASSVSGISYNEQFF. In DNA, the CDR3 is TGTGCCAGCAGCGTGAGCGGGATAAGCTACAATGAGCAGTTCTTC.

This clonotype appeared a single time. The chain uses TRBV5-1 and TRBJ2-1, with 7 nucleotides matching TRBD1. V gave up 6 bases and J gave up 7 bases; unmatched junction bases: 13. The CDR3 sequence is 15 residues long. Germline CDR1 is SGHRS and CDR2 is YFSETQ. CDR3 sequence reads: CASTQTDRERNEQFF. CDR3 sequence (DNA): TGCGCCAGCACCCAAACCGACAGGGAGAGGAATGAGCAGTTCTTC.

The chain combines TRBV28 with TRBJ2-5; D is perhaps TRBD2 (5 bases). Per germline, CDR1 MDHEN and CDR2 SYDVKM. V was clipped by 1 base and J by 4 bases, with 13 bases between them. The CDR3 loop spans 15 amino acids. CDR3 DNA: TGTGCCAGCAGTTTATCAGCGGCATACCGAGAGACCCAGTACTTC. This gives the protein CASSLSAAYRETQYF. Filled out from reference TRBV28 and TRBJ2-5, the complete variable domain reads DVKVTQSSRYLVKRTGEKVFLECVQDMDHENMFWYRQDPGLGLRLIYFSYDVKMKEKGDIPEGYSVSREKKERFSLILESASTNQTSMYLCASSLSAAYRETQYFGPGTRLLVL.

This clonotype was seen a handful of times. The chain recombines TRBV18 with TRBJ2-3; possible D gene TRBD1, 6 bases. This CDR3 contains 14 residues. V was pared by 5 bases and J by 2 bases, with 11 bases between. Germline V gene lookup returns CDR1 KGHSH and CDR2 LQKENI. The CDR3 DNA is TGTGCCAGCTCAACAGGGCGCGACACAGATACGCAGTATTTT. Protein product: CASSTGRDTDTQYF. Full variable domain (outside the CDR3, taken from reference TRBV18 and TRBJ2-3): NAGVMQNPRHLVRRRGQEARLRCSPMKGHSHVYWYRQLPEEGLKFMVYLQKENIIDESGMPKERFSAEFPKEGPSILRIQQVVRGDSAAYFCASSTGRDTDTQYFGPGTRLTVL.

Notes on this clonotype: An end of the junction differs from the germline gene, which may be a read error. This chain links TRBV5-1 with TRBJ2-1; D gene ambiguous. This CDR3 is 14 amino acids long. Germline CDR1 SGHRS, CDR2 YFSETQ. The CDR3, as DNA: TGCGCCAGCAGCTTGGACAGTTACTACAATGAGCTGTTCTTC. Translating gives CASSLDSYYNELFF.

This clonotype showed up many times. This chain links TRBV4-1 with TRBJ2-1; TRBD2 aligns across 10 bases. The CDR3 consists of 19 residues. Trimming took 2 bases from V and 5 from J; bases not matched to a gene: 15. In germline, CDR1 is MGHRA, CDR2 YSYEKL. The CDR3, as DNA: TGCGCCAGCAGCCAACTTATGGTCCAGCGGGAGGGCCTGAACAATGAGCAGTTCTTC. Encoded protein: CASSQLMVQREGLNNEQFF.

In regard to this clonotype: An end of the junction differs from the germline gene, which may be a read error. This chain uses TRBV11-2 with TRBJ2-1; D is unresolved. The CDR3 extends over 14 amino acids. Looked up from germline, CDR1 is SGHAT and CDR2 is FQNNGV. Written as DNA, the CDR3 is TGTACCAGTAGCTTATGGGGTCCGTCCTACGAGCAGTTCTTC. Protein product: CTSSLWGPSYEQFF.

Points on this clonotype: At one boundary the junction diverges from the germline segment, which might be a read error. CDR3 nucleotides: TGTGCCATCAGCTTAGATTGGGTCAGTCTAGGGGGTCCCTACAAGCAGTACTTC. As protein: CAISLDWVSLGGPYKQYF. The chain combines TRBV11-2 with TRBJ2-7; tentatively, D is TRBD1 (6 bases). This CDR3 is 18 amino acids long. From germline, CDR1 is SGHAT and CDR2 FQNNGV.

Regarding this clonotype: This may be a read error, as it is one base from a much larger clone. J is TRBJ1-6 and V is TRBV14; D unclear. CDR1 is SGHDN, CDR2 FVKESK, per germline. This CDR3 is built from 13 residues. Trimming removed 6 bases from V and 9 bases from J, with 12 bases in between. Here the CDR3 reads CASSLTWGSPLHF. The DNA for the CDR3 is TGTGCCAGCAGTCTTACATGGGGTTCACCCCTCCACTTT.

Comment on this clonotype: A much larger clone is a single base away; this may be a read error. This chain connects TRBV28 to TRBJ1-1; the match to TRBD1 covers 8 bases. The CDR3 extends over 15 amino acids. Germline loops: CDR1 MDHEN, CDR2 SYDVKM. The DNA of the CDR3 is TGTGCCAGCAGCTCAAGCAGGGGGCGAGACACTGAAGCTATCTTT. Amino acids: CASSSSRGRDTEAIF.

Regarding this clonotype: No conserved phenylalanine or tryptophan ends this CDR3, so it is likely a read error. The chain links TRBV4-1 to TRBJ2-3; perhaps D is TRBD1 or TRBD2 (5 bases each). Germline assignment: CDR1 MGHRA and CDR2 YSYEKL. This CDR3 is built from 13 residues. CDR3 bases: TGCGCCAGCAGCCGCATGACTACAGGTACGCAGTATCTT. Its translation is CASSRMTTGTQYL.

Details on this clonotype: Its ends do not fully match the called genes, so a read error is possible. This chain joins TRBV30 and TRBJ2-3; 10 bases map to TRBD2. CDR1 and CDR2 from the germline V gene are GTSNPN and SVGIG (reference sequence). This CDR3 contains 18 residues. CDR3 region: CAWSTTPVLAGSTDTHYF. The CDR3 nucleotides read TGTGCCTGGAGTACTACGCCTGTACTAGCGGGAAGCACAGATACGCATTATTTT.

Details on this clonotype: This may arise from a read error, as a much more abundant clone is one base away. The chain carries TRBV5-4 and TRBJ2-3; 8 nucleotides agree with TRBD2. CDR1 is SGHNT and CDR2 is YYREEE in the germline V gene (reference sequence). The CDR3 spans 15 residues. The CDR3, as DNA: TGTACCAGCAGCTTGGCAGCGGGAGTTACAGATACGCAGTATTTT. Amino acids: CTSSLAAGVTDTQYF.

This clonotype was detected ten times or more. The genes are TRBV6-5 and TRBJ2-1, with TRBD2 matching 12 bases. There are 16 residues in the CDR3. Trimming cost V 6 bases and J 4 bases; bases outside gene matches: 7. Germline values: CDR1 MNHEY, CDR2 SVGAGI. Here the CDR3 reads CASRKLAGGPYNEQFF. The CDR3 bases are TGTGCCAGCAGGAAACTAGCGGGAGGACCTTACAATGAGCAGTTCTTC.

This clonotype was recorded many times. The genes are TRBV12-3 or TRBV12-4 and TRBJ1-5; D is unclear. The CDR3 totals 13 residues. Trimming removed 1 base from V and 4 bases from J, with 5 bases in between. CDR3 region: CASSLVGNQPQHF. For the CDR3, the DNA is TGTGCCAGCAGTTTAGTAGGAAATCAGCCCCAGCATTTT.

This clonotype was seen many times. J is TRBJ2-5 and V is TRBV28; 8 bases align to TRBD1. The CDR3 runs to 13 residues. Germline V gene lookup returns CDR1 MDHEN and CDR2 SYDVKM. Unmatched junction bases numbered 4, after V lost 5 bases and J lost 5 bases. The CDR3 coding sequence is TGTGCCAGCAGTCGGACAGGGCTGGAGACCCAGTACTTC. Protein sequence: CASSRTGLETQYF.

This chain connects TRBV10-3 to TRBJ2-7; the match to TRBD1 covers 9 bases. This CDR3 has 15 residues. The germline V gene has CDR1 ENHRY and CDR2 SYGVKD. CDR3 sequence: CVINPGGTGNYEQYF. The DNA for the CDR3 is TGTGTCATTAATCCTGGGGGGACAGGGAACTACGAGCAGTACTTC.

The chain combines TRBV5-1 with TRBJ2-1, with TRBD1 as a possible D gene (6 bases). CDR1 SGHRS and CDR2 YFSETQ come from the germline V gene. The V gene lost 2 bases and the J gene lost 6 bases, with 9 bases spanning the gap. The CDR3 contains 13 residues. In DNA, the CDR3 is TGCGCCAGCAGCTTAACAGGGCTCAATGAGCAGTTCTTC. It specifies CASSLTGLNEQFF.

A word on this clonotype: One junction end disagrees with the germline gene, perhaps due to a read error. The V call is TRBV11-3, the J call TRBJ2-3; 9 nucleotides line up with TRBD1. The CDR3 loop spans 15 amino acids. From germline, CDR1 is SGHNT and CDR2 YENEEA. The CDR3 loop reads CASSIGTGFTDMQYF. CDR3 in DNA: TGTGCCAGTAGCATCGGGACAGGGTTCACAGATATGCAGTATTTT. The entire variable domain, with the rest obtained from reference TRBV11-3 and TRBJ2-3, is as follows: EAGVVQSPRYKIIEKKQPVAFWCNPISGHNTLYWYLQNLGQGPELLIRYENEEAVDDSQLPKDRFSAERLKGVDSTLKIQPAELGDSAVYLCASSIGTGFTDMQYFGPGTRLTVL.

A word on this clonotype: A read error may produce the germline difference seen at one junction end. The chain recombines TRBV5-4 with TRBJ2-2; a weak D match, TRBD2 (6 bases). The CDR3 length is 16 residues. The germline V gene has CDR1 SGHNT and CDR2 YYREEE (reference sequence). The CDR3 DNA reads TGTGTCAGCAGAGTGGCCCAGGGAGGAGGCACCGGGGAGTTGTTTTTT. Residues: CVSRVAQGGGTGELFF.

As concerns this clonotype: This may come from a read error, since a much larger clone is one base off. The chain couples TRBV7-9 to TRBJ2-7, with a tentative D call TRBD2 (5 bases). Germline assignment: CDR1 SEHNR and CDR2 FQNEAQ (reference sequence). This CDR3 comprises 13 residues. CDR3 nucleotides: TGTGCCAGGAGCTTGCCGGGATCCTACGAGCAGTACTTC. Amino acids: CARSLPGSYEQYF.